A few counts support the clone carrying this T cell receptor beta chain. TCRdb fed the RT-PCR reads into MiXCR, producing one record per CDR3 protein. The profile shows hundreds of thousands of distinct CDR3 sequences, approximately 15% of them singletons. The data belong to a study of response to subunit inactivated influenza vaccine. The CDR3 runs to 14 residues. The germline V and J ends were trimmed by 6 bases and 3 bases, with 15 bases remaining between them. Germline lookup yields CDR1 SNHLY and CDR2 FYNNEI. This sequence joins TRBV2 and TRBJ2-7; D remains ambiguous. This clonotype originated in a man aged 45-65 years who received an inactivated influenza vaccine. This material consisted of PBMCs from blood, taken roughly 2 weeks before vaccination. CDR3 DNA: TGTGCCAGCAGAAACACCCGGAGCGTCTACGAGCAGTACTTC. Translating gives CASRNTRSVYEQYF.